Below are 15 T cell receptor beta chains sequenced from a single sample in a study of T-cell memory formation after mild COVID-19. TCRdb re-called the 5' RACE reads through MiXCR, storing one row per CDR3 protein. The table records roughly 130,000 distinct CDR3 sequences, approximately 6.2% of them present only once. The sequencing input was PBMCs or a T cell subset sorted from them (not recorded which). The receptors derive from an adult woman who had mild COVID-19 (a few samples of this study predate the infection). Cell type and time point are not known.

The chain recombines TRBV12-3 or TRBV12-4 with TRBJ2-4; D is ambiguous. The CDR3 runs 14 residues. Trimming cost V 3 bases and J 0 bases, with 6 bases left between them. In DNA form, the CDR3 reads TGTGCCAGCAGTTTTCAGATAGCCAAAAACATTCAGTACTTC. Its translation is CASSFQIAKNIQYF.

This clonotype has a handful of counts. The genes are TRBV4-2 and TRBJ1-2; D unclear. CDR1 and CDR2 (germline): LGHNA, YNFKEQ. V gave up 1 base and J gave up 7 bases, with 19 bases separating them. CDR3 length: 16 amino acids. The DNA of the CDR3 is TGTGCCAGCAGCCAAGGTAGTCAGGCCCGAGGATTTGGCTACACCTTC. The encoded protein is CASSQGSQARGFGYTF.

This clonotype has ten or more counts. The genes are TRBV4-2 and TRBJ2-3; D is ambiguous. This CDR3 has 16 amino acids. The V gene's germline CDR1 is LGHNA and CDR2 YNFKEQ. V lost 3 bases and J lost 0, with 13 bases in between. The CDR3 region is CASSHSQRPSTDTQYF. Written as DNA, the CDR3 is TGTGCCAGCAGCCATTCCCAGCGCCCTAGCACAGATACGCAGTATTTT.

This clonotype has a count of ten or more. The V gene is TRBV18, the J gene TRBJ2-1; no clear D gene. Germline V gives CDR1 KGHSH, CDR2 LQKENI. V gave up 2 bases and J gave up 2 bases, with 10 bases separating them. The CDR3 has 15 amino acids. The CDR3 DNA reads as TGTGCCAGCTCACCAACCACTGCAGCCTACAATGAGCAGTTCTTC. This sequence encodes CASSPTTAAYNEQFF.

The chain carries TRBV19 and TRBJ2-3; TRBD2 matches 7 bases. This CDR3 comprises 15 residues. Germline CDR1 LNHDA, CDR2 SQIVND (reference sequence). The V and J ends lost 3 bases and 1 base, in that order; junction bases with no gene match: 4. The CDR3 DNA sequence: TGTGCCAGTAGTATCAGGCGGGAGCGCACAGATACGCAGTATTTT. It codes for CASSIRRERTDTQYF. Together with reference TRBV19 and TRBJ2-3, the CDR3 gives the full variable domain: DGGITQSPKYLFRKEGQNVTLSCEQNLNHDAMYWYRQDPGQGLRLIYYSQIVNDFQKGDIAEGYSVSREKKESFPLTVTSAQKNPTAFYLCASSIRRERTDTQYFGPGTRLTVL.

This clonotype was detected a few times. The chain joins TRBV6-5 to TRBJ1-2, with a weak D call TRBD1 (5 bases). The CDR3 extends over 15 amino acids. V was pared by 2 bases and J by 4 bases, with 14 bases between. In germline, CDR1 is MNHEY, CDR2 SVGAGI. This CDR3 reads CASSYGPGGTYGYTF. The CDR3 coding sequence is TGTGCCAGCAGTTACGGCCCAGGCGGGACCTATGGCTACACCTTC.

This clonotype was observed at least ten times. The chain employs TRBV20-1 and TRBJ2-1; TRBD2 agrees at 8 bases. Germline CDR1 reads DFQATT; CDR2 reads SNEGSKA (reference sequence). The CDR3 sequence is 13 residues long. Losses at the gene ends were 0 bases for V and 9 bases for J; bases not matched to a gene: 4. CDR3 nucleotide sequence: TGCAGTGCTAGAGATTCCCTAGCGGGTGAGCAGTTCTTC. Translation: CSARDSLAGEQFF.

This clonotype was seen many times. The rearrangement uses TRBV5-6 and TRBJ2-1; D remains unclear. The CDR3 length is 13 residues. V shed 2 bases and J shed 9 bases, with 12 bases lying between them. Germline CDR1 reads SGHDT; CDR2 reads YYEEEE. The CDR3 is CASSFNFYGEQFF. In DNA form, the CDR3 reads TGTGCCAGCAGCTTCAATTTTTATGGTGAGCAGTTCTTC. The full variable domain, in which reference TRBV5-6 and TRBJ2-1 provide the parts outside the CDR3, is DAGVTQSPTHLIKTRGQQVTLRCSPKSGHDTVSWYQQALGQGPQFIFQYYEEEERQRGNFPDRFSGHQFPNYSSELNVNALLLGDSALYLCASSFNFYGEQFFGPGTRLTVL.

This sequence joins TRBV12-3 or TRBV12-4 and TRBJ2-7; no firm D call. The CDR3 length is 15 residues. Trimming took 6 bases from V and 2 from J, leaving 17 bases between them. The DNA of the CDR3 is TGTGCCAGCAGCCCACCGCTCATGTCCACCTACGAGCAGTACTTC. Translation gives CASSPPLMSTYEQYF.

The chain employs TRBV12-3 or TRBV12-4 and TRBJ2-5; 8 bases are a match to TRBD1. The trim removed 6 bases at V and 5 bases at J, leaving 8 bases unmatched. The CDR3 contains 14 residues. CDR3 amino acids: CASRQGQAAETQYF. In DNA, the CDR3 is TGTGCCAGCAGACAGGGACAGGCCGCGGAGACCCAGTACTTC.

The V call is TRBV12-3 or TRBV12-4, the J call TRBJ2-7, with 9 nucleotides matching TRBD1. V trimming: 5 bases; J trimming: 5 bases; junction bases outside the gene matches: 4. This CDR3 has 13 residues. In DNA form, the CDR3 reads TGTGCCAGCAGTCGCCGACAGGGGGACGAGCAGTACTTC. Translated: CASSRRQGDEQYF.

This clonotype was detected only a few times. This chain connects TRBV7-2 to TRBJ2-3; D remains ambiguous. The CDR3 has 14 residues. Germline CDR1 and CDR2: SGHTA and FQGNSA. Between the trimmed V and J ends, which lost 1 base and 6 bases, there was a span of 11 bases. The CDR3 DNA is TGTGCCAGCAGCTTAGATAGAGTAGTGGATACGCAGTATTTT. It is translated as CASSLDRVVDTQYF.

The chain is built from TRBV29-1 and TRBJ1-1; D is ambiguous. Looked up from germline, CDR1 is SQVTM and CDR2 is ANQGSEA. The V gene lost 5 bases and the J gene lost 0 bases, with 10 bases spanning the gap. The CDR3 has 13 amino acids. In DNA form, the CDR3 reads TGCAGCGTTCCGCAGGAAATGAACACTGAAGCTTTCTTT. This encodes CSVPQEMNTEAFF.

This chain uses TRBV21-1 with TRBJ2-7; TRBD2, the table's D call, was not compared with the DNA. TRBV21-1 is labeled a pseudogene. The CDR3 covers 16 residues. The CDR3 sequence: CASSKGLAEQPFEQYF. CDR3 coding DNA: TGTGCCAGCAGCAAAGGCCTAGCGGAGCAGCCTTTCGAGCAGTACTTC.

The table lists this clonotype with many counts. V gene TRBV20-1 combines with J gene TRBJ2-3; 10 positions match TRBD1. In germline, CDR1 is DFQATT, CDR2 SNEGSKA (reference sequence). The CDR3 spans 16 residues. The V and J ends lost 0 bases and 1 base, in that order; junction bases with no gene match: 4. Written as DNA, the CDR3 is TGCAGTGCTAGAGATCCCGGGACAGGGGGCACAGATACGCAGTATTTT. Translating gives CSARDPGTGGTDTQYF.